The 8 T cell receptor beta chains below all came from one sample that was sequenced in a study of immune evolution from preneoplasia to lung adenocarcinoma. Method: immunoSEQ multiplex PCR; TCRdb's copy keeps in-frame clones and lacks some. The sample includes about 7,800 clones, around 70% of them seen just once. The material sequenced was FFPE lung adenocarcinoma in situ tissue. The source of these receptors is a donor older than 65 with lung adenocarcinoma. Some clones in this sample may be carry-over from other donors' samples.

The V call is TRBV5-1, the J call TRBJ2-3; 11 positions match TRBD2. The CDR3 totals 17 residues. The V and J ends lost 6 bases and 3 bases, in that order; junction bases with no gene match: 12. From germline, CDR1 is SGHRS and CDR2 YFSETQ. Here the CDR3 reads CASNPHSGRASTDTQYF. The CDR3 nucleotides read TGCGCCAGCAACCCGCATAGCGGGAGGGCCTCGACAGATACGCAGTATTTT.

V gene TRBV7-2 combines with J gene TRBJ1-4; D unclear. The length of the CDR3 is 14 residues. The germline V gene encodes CDR1 SGHTA and CDR2 FQGNSA. The V and J ends lost 6 bases and 7 bases respectively, with 15 bases between them. Here the CDR3 DNA reads TGTGCCAGCAGTGAGGACGGGAACCTTGAAAAACTGTTTTTT. It yields the protein CASSEDGNLEKLFF.

The CDR3, as DNA: TGTGCCAGCCGGCGGGAGGTGCTCACCGGGGAGCTGTTTTTT. Residues: CASRREVLTGELFF. The chain is built from TRBV2 and TRBJ2-2, with 8 bases lining up with TRBD2. V was pared by 8 bases and J by 4 bases, with 6 bases of the junction left unmatched. This CDR3 region has 14 residues. CDR1 and CDR2 (germline): SNHLY, FYNNEI.

This sequence joins TRBV9 and TRBJ2-1; D not resolved. CDR1 is SGDLS and CDR2 is YYNGEE in the germline V gene. Between the trimmed V and J ends, which lost 0 bases and 3 bases, there was a span of 4 bases. The length of the CDR3 is 13 residues. The CDR3 region has the DNA TGTGCCAGCAGCGTAGCAAACTACAATGAGCAGTTCTTC. It translates to CASSVANYNEQFF.

By sample fraction, this clone is medium-sized. An end of the junction differs from the germline gene, which may be a read error. The chain has TRBV7-7 and TRBJ2-2; D is uncertain. This CDR3 has 15 residues. CDR1 and CDR2 (germline): SSHAT, FNYEAQ (reference sequence). CDR3 protein: CASSLMGYGAGELFF. The CDR3 DNA sequence: TGTGCTAGCAGCTTAATGGGGTACGGCGCCGGGGAGCTGTTTTTT.

This sequence joins TRBV18 and TRBJ2-2; D possibly uses TRBD1 or TRBD2 (5 bases each). This CDR3 contains 16 residues. Germline V CDR1 and CDR2: KGHSH, LQKENI. V was shortened by 2 bases and J by 0 bases, with 10 bases between the two germline ends. This chain's CDR3 is CASSPSGTTNTGELFF. The CDR3 nucleotides are TGTGCCAGCTCACCATCCGGGACGACGAACACCGGGGAGCTGTTTTTT.

Only a few counts were recorded for this clone. This chain joins TRBV30 and TRBJ2-6, with no clear D. Looked up from germline, CDR1 is GTSNPN and CDR2 is SVGIG (reference sequence). The CDR3 length is 18 residues. V dropped 0 bases and J dropped 0 bases, with 15 bases sitting between them. CDR3 sequence: CAWSVPRQPLSGANVLTF. The DNA of the CDR3 is TGTGCCTGGAGTGTACCAAGACAACCCCTCTCTGGGGCCAACGTCCTGACTTTC.

This rearrangement joins TRBV6-5 to TRBJ1-4; D call uncertain. V lost 4 bases and J lost 8, with 8 bases in between. This CDR3 is 12 amino acids long. The germline V gene encodes CDR1 MNHEY and CDR2 SVGAGI. The CDR3 sequence: CASSSLGEKLFF. The DNA for the CDR3 is TGTGCCAGCAGTTCCCTGGGGGAAAAACTGTTTTTT.